These 14 T cell receptor beta chains were sequenced from one sample in a study of shared clonotypes between healthy human individuals. TCRdb keeps only in-frame clones here, not all; method: immunoSEQ multiplex PCR. The table lists nearly 1 million clones, less than 85% of them singletons. Material for sequencing was memory CD4+ T cells sorted from blood. As to subset: CD45RA-negative fraction. These TCRs come from a young man in good health.

V gene TRBV19 combines with J gene TRBJ1-5, with D unresolved. Germline V gene sequence: CDR1 LNHDA, CDR2 SQIVND (reference sequence). The CDR3 spans 13 residues. Trimming removed 2 bases from V and 4 bases from J, with 6 bases in between. Here the CDR3 reads CASSITLNQPQHF. The CDR3 DNA reads as TGTGCCAGTAGTATAACCTTAAATCAGCCCCAGCATTTT. Looking up the rest from reference TRBV19 and TRBJ1-5 gives the full variable domain: DGGITQSPKYLFRKEGQNVTLSCEQNLNHDAMYWYRQDPGQGLRLIYYSQIVNDFQKGDIAEGYSVSREKKESFPLTVTSAQKNPTAFYLCASSITLNQPQHFGDGTRLSIL.

The chain carries TRBV28 and TRBJ2-7; the D gene could be TRBD1 or TRBD2 (5 bases each). Germline CDR1 and CDR2: MDHEN and SYDVKM. V was clipped by 3 bases and J by 2 bases, with 26 bases between them. The CDR3 runs 19 residues. DNA for the CDR3: TGTGCCAGCAGTTTGGTTACGGGGCCCAAACCAACAGGTCCCTACGAGCAGTACTTC. Residues: CASSLVTGPKPTGPYEQYF.

The gene calls are TRBV28 and TRBJ2-5; 9 bases are shared with TRBD1. In germline, CDR1 is MDHEN, CDR2 SYDVKM. CDR3 size: 14 residues. V shed 5 bases, J shed 4 bases, and the junction held 5 bases outside the gene matches. CDR3 protein: CASSQTGGVETQYF. The CDR3 DNA reads TGTGCCAGCAGTCAAACAGGGGGCGTAGAGACCCAGTACTTC.

This chain uses TRBV6-1 with TRBJ1-5; 9 nucleotides line up with TRBD1. Germline V gene sequence: CDR1 MNHNS, CDR2 SASEGT. This CDR3 has 14 residues. Unmatched junction bases numbered 2, after V lost 7 bases and J lost 1 base. CDR3 sequence reads: CASNTGGSNQPQHF. The CDR3 nucleotides are TGTGCCAGCAACACAGGGGGCAGCAATCAGCCCCAGCATTTT.

This sequence joins TRBV11-2 and TRBJ1-2; TRBD1 matches at 8 bases. With 4 bases clipped from V and 4 bases from J, the junction kept 2 bases outside the gene matches. Looked up from germline, CDR1 is SGHAT and CDR2 is FQNNGV. The CDR3 spans 13 residues. CDR3 protein: CASSSTGVYGYTF. CDR3 bases: TGTGCCAGCAGCTCGACAGGGGTCTATGGCTACACCTTC.

V usage is TRBV27 and J usage is TRBJ1-6; D ambiguous. This CDR3 is built from 14 residues. V lost 0 bases, J lost 5 bases, and 5 bases lay in between. The germline V gene has CDR1 MNHEY and CDR2 SMNVEV (reference sequence). CDR3 loop: CASSLSSDNSPLHF. The CDR3 DNA reads TGTGCCAGCAGTTTATCTTCGGATAATTCACCCCTCCACTTT.

This chain connects TRBV4-1 to TRBJ2-7; possibly TRBD2 for D (7 bases). Germline V gene lookup returns CDR1 MGHRA and CDR2 YSYEKL. The CDR3 covers 17 residues. V dropped 1 base and J dropped 0 bases, with 16 bases sitting between them. CDR3 coding DNA: TGCGCCAGCAGCCAAGCGTTCGTGGCGGGGGCCTCCTACGAGCAGTACTTC. This translates into CASSQAFVAGASYEQYF.

The chain links TRBV2 to TRBJ2-3, with D perhaps matching TRBD1 or TRBD2 (5 bases each). The CDR3 contains 14 residues. With 1 base removed from V and 4 bases from J, the gap between germline ends came to 9 bases. Per the germline V gene, CDR1 is SNHLY and CDR2 is FYNNEI. The CDR3 DNA reads TGTGCCAGCAGTGAAGATCGGGGCCCAGATACGCAGTATTTT. It yields the protein CASSEDRGPDTQYF.

The sample holds a few counts of this clone. The gene calls are TRBV5-1 and TRBJ2-1; D possibly matches TRBD1 or TRBD2 (6 bases each). V was pared by 0 bases and J by 6 bases, with 13 bases between. CDR1 and CDR2 from the germline V gene are SGHRS and YFSETQ. CDR3 size: 15 residues. The CDR3 loop is CASSLVGGTVNEQFF. Here the CDR3 DNA reads TGCGCCAGCAGCTTGGTGGGGGGCACTGTCAATGAGCAGTTCTTC.

The rearrangement links TRBV9 to TRBJ2-6; D gene ambiguous. The ends were cut back, 2 bases at V and 0 bases at J, with 9 bases in the middle. The CDR3 spans 16 residues. Germline V gene sequence: CDR1 SGDLS, CDR2 YYNGEE. The CDR3 sequence is CASSVFGRSGANVLTF. The CDR3 DNA reads TGTGCCAGCAGCGTTTTCGGTCGCTCTGGGGCCAACGTCCTGACTTTC.

The chain joins TRBV5-4 to TRBJ2-1; 12 nucleotides match TRBD2. The CDR3 runs to 15 residues. Germline CDR1 SGHNT, CDR2 YYREEE (reference sequence). V was pared by 7 bases and J by 4 bases, with 6 bases of the junction left unmatched. CDR3 in amino acids: CASSRTSGIYNEQFF. The CDR3 nucleotides read TGTGCCAGCTCCAGGACTAGCGGGATTTACAATGAGCAGTTCTTC.

This clone was seen a single time. The chain uses TRBV28 and TRBJ2-7; perhaps TRBD1 as D (5 bases). In germline, CDR1 is MDHEN, CDR2 SYDVKM. CDR3 size: 13 residues. Between the trimmed V and J ends, which lost 6 bases and 4 bases, there was a span of 13 bases. The CDR3: CASSSGSWYEQYF. The DNA of the CDR3 is TGTGCCAGCAGCTCAGGGTCCTGGTACGAGCAGTACTTC. The variable domain in full, with the rest retrieved from reference TRBV28 and TRBJ2-7, is DVKVTQSSRYLVKRTGEKVFLECVQDMDHENMFWYRQDPGLGLRLIYFSYDVKMKEKGDIPEGYSVSREKKERFSLILESASTNQTSMYLCASSSGSWYEQYFGPGTRLTVT.

The chain links TRBV2 to TRBJ2-1, with 12 bases aligning to TRBD2. From germline, CDR1 is SNHLY and CDR2 FYNNEI. CDR3 length: 15 residues. With 8 bases clipped from V and 7 bases from J, the junction kept 9 bases outside the gene matches. The CDR3 sequence is CASLRLAGVLNEQFF. The CDR3 region has the DNA TGTGCCAGCTTAAGACTAGCGGGAGTTCTGAATGAGCAGTTCTTC. Combining the CDR3 with reference TRBV2 and TRBJ2-1 gives the whole variable domain EPEVTQTPSHQVTQMGQEVILRCVPISNHLYFYWYRQILGQKVEFLVSFYNNEISEKSEIFDDQFSVERPDGSNFTLKIRSTKLEDSAMYFCASLRLAGVLNEQFFGPGTRLTVL.

This rearrangement joins TRBV30 to TRBJ1-2; 9 bases fit TRBD1. After removal of 4 bases from V and 4 bases from J, the junction contained 10 bases not matched to a gene. CDR1 GTSNPN and CDR2 SVGIG come from the germline V gene (reference sequence). This CDR3 contains 15 residues. The CDR3 DNA is TGTGCCTGGACCTTCCCACAGGGGGCGAGCTATGGCTACACCTTC. Its translation is CAWTFPQGASYGYTF.